Shown below are 26 T cell receptor beta chains from a single sample sequenced in a study of blood T cell repertoires in COVID-19. Libraries were prepared by immunoSEQ multiplex PCR; TCRdb keeps only in-frame clonotypes and omits some of them. The sample yields roughly 330,000 clones, around 87% seen once. What was sequenced was PBMCs or T cells enriched from blood (not recorded which). The origin of the receptors is a woman aged 30 to 39 who had recovered from COVID-19.

The gene calls are TRBV29-1 and TRBJ2-7, with TRBD1 matching 8 bases. CDR3 length equals 12 residues. J was trimmed by 6 bases and V by 6 bases; bases with no gene match: 7. Germline loops: CDR1 SQVTM, CDR2 ANQGSEA. CDR3 residues: CSVDRGGPEQYF. DNA of the CDR3: TGCAGCGTCGACAGGGGAGGACCCGAGCAGTACTTC.

The genes are TRBV6-5 and TRBJ1-1; D not resolved. V was pared by 4 bases and J by 1 base, with 13 bases between. The V gene's germline CDR1 is MNHEY and CDR2 SVGAGI. The CDR3 contains 15 residues. The CDR3 DNA reads as TGTGCCAGCAGTTCCGCCCGGAGATCGAACACTGAAGCTTTCTTT. It encodes CASSSARRSNTEAFF.

The chain combines TRBV15 with TRBJ1-6; 11 bases fit TRBD1. Germline assignment: CDR1 LNHNV and CDR2 YYDKDF (reference sequence). V shed 0 bases, J shed 15 bases, and the junction held 7 bases outside the gene matches. The CDR3 loop spans 15 amino acids. The CDR3 DNA sequence: TGTGCCACCAGCAGAGATGGGACAGGGGGAACAGTCCTCCACTTT. It translates to CATSRDGTGGTVLHF.

J is TRBJ1-6 and V is TRBV5-6; D ambiguous. V gave up 9 bases and J gave up 1 base, with 8 bases separating them. CDR1 is SGHDT, CDR2 YYEEEE, per germline. The CDR3 extends over 13 amino acids. The CDR3 sequence: CATQWSYNSPLHF. CDR3 coding DNA: TGTGCCACCCAGTGGTCCTATAATTCACCCCTCCACTTT.

This clone was recorded once. The V call is TRBV19, the J call TRBJ1-5; 8 positions match TRBD1. J was trimmed by 2 bases and V by 4 bases; bases with no gene match: 7. The CDR3 consists of 16 residues. Germline CDR1 is LNHDA and CDR2 is SQIVND (reference sequence). The CDR3 DNA follows: TGTGCCAGTAGTACCTTACAGGGGGTGGGCAATCAGCCCCAGCATTTT. Residues: CASSTLQGVGNQPQHF.

The chain combines TRBV30 with TRBJ1-4, with TRBD1 matching 9 bases. Germline loops: CDR1 GTSNPN, CDR2 SVGIG (reference sequence). V dropped 3 bases and J dropped 4; count of bases not matched to a gene: 6. The CDR3 totals 15 residues. DNA of the CDR3: TGTGCCTGGAGCCGAGAGGGACAGGGTAATGAAAAACTGTTTTTT. This encodes CAWSREGQGNEKLFF.

The rearrangement links TRBV5-4 to TRBJ1-6; no firm D call. Looked up from germline, CDR1 is SGHNT and CDR2 is YYREEE (reference sequence). This CDR3 comprises 15 residues. V was cut by 4 bases and J by 5 bases, with 13 bases left in between. This CDR3 is CASSLSRANNSPLHF. The DNA for the CDR3 is TGTGCCAGCAGCCTATCCCGAGCAAATAATTCACCCCTCCACTTT.

The chain is built from TRBV15 and TRBJ1-2, with TRBD1 identical over 11 bases. J gave up 8 bases and V 1 base, and 3 bases lay outside the gene matches. This CDR3 region has 14 residues. The V gene's germline CDR1 is LNHNV and CDR2 YYDKDF (reference sequence). As DNA, the CDR3 is TGTGCCACCAGCAGAGTAGGGACAGGGGGAGGCTACACCTTC. Translated: CATSRVGTGGGYTF.

V and J are TRBV6-5 and TRBJ1-4, with D tentatively TRBD1 (6 bases). Trimming removed 6 bases at V and 4 bases at J, with 12 bases between. Germline V gives CDR1 MNHEY, CDR2 SVGAGI. This CDR3 contains 14 residues. This CDR3 is CASRVQGLNEKLFF. In DNA, the CDR3 is TGTGCCAGCAGAGTTCAGGGGCTTAATGAAAAACTGTTTTTT.

J is TRBJ2-7 and V is TRBV10-2, with TRBD1 matching over 7 bases. Looked up from germline, CDR1 is WSHSY and CDR2 is SAAADI. The ends lost 6 bases at V and 4 bases at J; junction bases unmatched: 12. The CDR3 contains 15 residues. The CDR3 DNA follows: TGCGCCAGCAGAGATCGGACAGGCATCACGTACGAGCAGTACTTC. It codes for CASRDRTGITYEQYF.

The chain is built from TRBV19 and TRBJ2-1, with 9 bases identical to TRBD1. Germline V lookup: CDR1 LNHDA, CDR2 SQIVND (reference sequence). V was clipped by 8 bases and J by 5 bases; unmatched bases: 7. This CDR3 has 14 amino acids. The CDR3 DNA follows: TGTGCCAGTGGACAGGGGATATCCAACAATGAGCAGTTCTTC. The encoded protein is CASGQGISNNEQFF.

This clone is a singleton in its sample. V gene TRBV18 combines with J gene TRBJ2-1; 8 bases fit TRBD1. Per germline, CDR1 KGHSH and CDR2 LQKENI. With V trimmed by 2 bases and J by 8 bases, 11 bases remained unmatched. The CDR3 has 16 residues. Written as DNA, the CDR3 is TGTGCCAGCTCACCAAAGGACAGGGCGGTAGGCGATGAGCAGTTCTTC. It translates to CASSPKDRAVGDEQFF.

This clone has just a few counts. The rearrangement links TRBV18 to TRBJ1-2; D might be TRBD1 (5 bases). The CDR3 loop spans 15 amino acids. The germline CDR1 and CDR2 sequences are KGHSH and LQKENI. Between the trimmed V and J ends, which lost 3 bases and 3 bases, there was a span of 14 bases. For the CDR3, the DNA is TGTGCCAGCTCACCGGCACAGGAGTTTTACTATGGCTACACCTTC. This sequence encodes CASSPAQEFYYGYTF.

The gene calls are TRBV12-3 or TRBV12-4 and TRBJ1-5; a weak D match, TRBD1 (5 bases). V lost 3 bases and J lost 5, with 8 bases in between. The CDR3 length is 13 residues. CDR3 in DNA: TGTGCCAGCAGTTTCAGGGTTTATCAGCCCCAGCATTTT. As protein: CASSFRVYQPQHF.

The rearrangement uses TRBV24-1 and TRBJ2-2, with a possible D match to TRBD1 (5 bases). CDR1 is KGHDR, CDR2 SFDVKD, per germline. This CDR3 is 15 amino acids long. V gave up 3 bases and J gave up 7 bases, with 14 bases separating them. The CDR3 region is CATSDPTAGNGELFF. The CDR3 bases are TGTGCCACCAGTGATCCTACTGCAGGGAACGGGGAGCTGTTTTTT.

The chain's CDR3 is CASSLGQGLTTGELFF. CDR3 sequence (DNA): TGTGCCAGCAGCTTGGGACAGGGGTTGACCACCGGGGAGCTGTTTTTT. J is TRBJ2-2 and V is TRBV7-2, with 10 positions matching TRBD1. CDR1 is SGHTA and CDR2 is FQGNSA in the germline V gene. The CDR3 is made up of 16 amino acids. Trimming cost V 3 bases and J 4 bases; bases outside gene matches: 5.

The chain joins TRBV18 to TRBJ2-7; weak D call: TRBD2 (5 bases). The germline gives CDR1 KGHSH, CDR2 LQKENI. V lost 5 bases to trimming and J lost 4 bases, with 12 bases between them. There are 13 residues in the CDR3. CDR3 coding DNA: TGTGCCAGCTCATTTTCGAGAGGGTACGAGCAGTACTTC. Its translation is CASSFSRGYEQYF.

This clone has only one observation. The chain combines TRBV27 with TRBJ1-1; D is ambiguous. Trimming pared 3 bases from V and 0 bases from J, leaving 8 bases between. This CDR3 is built from 14 residues. The germline gives CDR1 MNHEY, CDR2 SMNVEV (reference sequence). CDR3 sequence (DNA): TGTGCCAGCAGTTTGAATAGAATGAACACTGAAGCTTTCTTT. Its protein product is CASSLNRMNTEAFF.

The rearrangement joins TRBV10-1 to TRBJ1-1, with D possibly matching TRBD1 (5 bases). V lost 2 bases and J 6 bases, leaving 25 bases between the germline ends. The CDR3 is 18 amino acids. Germline loops: CDR1 WNHNN, CDR2 SYGVQD (reference sequence). CDR3 in DNA: TGCGCCAGCAGTGAGGATCACGGGACCGGGAGAAAGGGTCCTGAAGCTTTCTTT. Its protein product is CASSEDHGTGRKGPEAFF.

V and J are TRBV10-3 and TRBJ1-6; D ambiguous. The germline V and J ends were trimmed by 0 bases and 7 bases, with 4 bases remaining between them. The CDR3 is 13 amino acids. CDR1 and CDR2 (germline): ENHRY, SYGVKD. Written as DNA, the CDR3 is TGTGCCATCAGTGAGTCGGGCAATTCACCCCTCCACTTT. It translates to CAISESGNSPLHF.

Here the CDR3 DNA reads TGTGCCAGCAGTCCCGGGACTAGCGGGGGTAATTACGAGCAGTACTTC. The encoded protein is CASSPGTSGGNYEQYF. The rearrangement uses TRBV28 and TRBJ2-7, with 14 bases that match TRBD2. Germline V gives CDR1 MDHEN, CDR2 SYDVKM. This CDR3 contains 16 residues. V was clipped by 5 bases and J by 4 bases; unmatched bases: 7.

The chain links TRBV7-9 to TRBJ2-1, with 12 bases that match TRBD2. The CDR3 extends over 16 amino acids. The V segment lost 5 bases and the J segment 5 bases; nucleotides outside the gene matches: 7. Germline-derived CDR1 and CDR2 are SEHNR and FQNEAQ (reference sequence). CDR3 sequence: CASSPGLAGFHNEQFF. The CDR3 nucleotides read TGTGCCAGCAGCCCGGGACTAGCGGGTTTCCACAATGAGCAGTTCTTC.

V gene TRBV2 combines with J gene TRBJ2-3; D might be TRBD2 (5 bases). The germline gives CDR1 SNHLY, CDR2 FYNNEI. V lost 10 bases and J 0 bases, leaving 17 bases between the germline ends. The CDR3 runs 15 residues. DNA for the CDR3: TGTGCCACCATTAAATGGACTTCTAGCACAGATACGCAGTATTTT. Its protein product is CATIKWTSSTDTQYF.

V usage is TRBV4-2 and J usage is TRBJ1-4, with D tentatively TRBD1 (6 bases). Trimming removed 0 bases at V and 3 bases at J, with 8 bases between. Germline V gene lookup returns CDR1 LGHNA and CDR2 YNFKEQ. The CDR3 contains 15 residues. CDR3 nucleotides: TGTGCCAGCAGCCAAGATACAGGGCCTAATGAAAAACTGTTTTTT. Its translation is CASSQDTGPNEKLFF.

The chain uses TRBV7-9 and TRBJ1-1; 9 bases are shared with TRBD1. Germline assignment: CDR1 SEHNR and CDR2 FQNEAQ (reference sequence). Losses at the gene ends were 5 bases for V and 4 bases for J; bases not matched to a gene: 5. The length of the CDR3 is 14 residues. In DNA, the CDR3 is TGTGCCAGCAGCCTACAGGGGGCTACCACTGAAGCTTTCTTT. This encodes CASSLQGATTEAFF. The full variable domain, with the rest looked up from reference TRBV7-9 and TRBJ1-1, is DTGVSQNPRHKITKRGQNVTFRCDPISEHNRLYWYRQTLGQGPEFLTYFQNEAQLEKSRLLSDRFSAERPKGSFSTLEIQRTEQGDSAMYLCASSLQGATTEAFFGQGTRLTVV.

The chain recombines TRBV5-6 with TRBJ2-5; tentative D call: TRBD2 (5 bases). The CDR3 runs 15 residues. Germline lookup yields CDR1 SGHDT and CDR2 YYEEEE. Trimming removed 0 bases at V and 5 bases at J, with 14 bases between. The CDR3 spells CASSLGRVFRETQYF. The CDR3 DNA sequence: TGTGCCAGCAGCTTGGGGCGGGTGTTCCGGGAGACCCAGTACTTC.